This paragraph reports one TCR beta chain. Its antigen is undetermined. Libraries were prepared by immunoSEQ multiplex PCR; TCRdb keeps only in-frame clonotypes and omits some of them. Among tens of thousands of clones listed, less than 85% were seen once. This record belongs to a study of T cells in narcolepsy. Findings and caveats of the study: Healthy controls reportedly lacked the autoreactive clonotypes serially found in patients' blood.

This clonotype was sampled from a human donor in good health. Sequences were obtained from memory (CD45RA-) CD4+ T cells from blood.

The CDR3 sequence is CASSSRQGGQYGYTF. CDR3 DNA: TGTGCCAGCAGCTCCCGACAGGGCGGGCAATATGGCTACACCTTC. The gene calls are TRBV7-2 and TRBJ1-2; 7 nucleotides line up with TRBD1. The germline gives CDR1 SGHTA, CDR2 FQGNSA. The V and J ends lost 4 bases and 5 bases, in that order; junction bases with no gene match: 10. This CDR3 contains 15 residues.